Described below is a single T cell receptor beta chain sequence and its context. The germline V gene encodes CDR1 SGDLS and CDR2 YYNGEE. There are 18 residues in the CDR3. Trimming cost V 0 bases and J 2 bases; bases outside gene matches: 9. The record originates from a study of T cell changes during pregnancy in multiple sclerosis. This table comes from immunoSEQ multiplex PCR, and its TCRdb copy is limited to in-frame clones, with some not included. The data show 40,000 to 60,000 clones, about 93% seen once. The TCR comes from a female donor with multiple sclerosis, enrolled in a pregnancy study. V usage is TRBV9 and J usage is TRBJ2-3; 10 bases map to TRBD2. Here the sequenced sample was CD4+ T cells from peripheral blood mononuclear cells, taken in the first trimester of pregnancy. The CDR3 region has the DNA TGTGCCAGCAGCGTAGCGAACCAGCGGGGGGGATTCACAGATACGCAGTATTTT. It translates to CASSVANQRGGFTDTQYF.